Included here is one T cell receptor beta chain sequence, with context. Its recognized antigen is unknown. It has no much larger one-base neighbor in the sample; base qualities were not kept. For CDR1 and CDR2, the germline V gene lists LGHNA and YNFKEQ. Counted from cysteine to phenylalanine, this CDR3 has 16 amino acids. Of all the DNA, just the CDR3 is kept, 48 bases in frame from base 1. V is cut by 1 base and J by 3 bases, and the space between the germline ends is 13 bases. The protocol used for the library was the immunoSEQ multiplex PCR assay. TCRdb limited this immuneACCESS table to in-frame rearrangements with V and J called. A share of clones is missing; checked studies link under half to unresolved V genes, and the rest is unexplained. Here the sample has under 30,000 clones; 75% to 90% occur a single time. Together, the top ten hold under 3.5% of the sample. This record comes from a study of T cell changes during pregnancy in multiple sclerosis (dated by TCRdb to the late 2010s). Background for the entire study: Changes in the T cell repertoire over the course of pregnancy were examined in this study in women with multiple sclerosis.

Recombination joined TRBV4-2 with TRBJ2-4; TRBD1 is perhaps the D gene, given 5 matching bases. The TCR comes from a female donor in good health, enrolled as a control in a pregnancy study. Material: CD4+ T cells from peripheral blood mononuclear cells, obtained in the first trimester of pregnancy. Here is the DNA: TGTGCCAGCAGCCAAGTTTTGACAGAGGTCAAAAACATTCAGTACTTC. This is translated as CASSQVLTEVKNIQYF.